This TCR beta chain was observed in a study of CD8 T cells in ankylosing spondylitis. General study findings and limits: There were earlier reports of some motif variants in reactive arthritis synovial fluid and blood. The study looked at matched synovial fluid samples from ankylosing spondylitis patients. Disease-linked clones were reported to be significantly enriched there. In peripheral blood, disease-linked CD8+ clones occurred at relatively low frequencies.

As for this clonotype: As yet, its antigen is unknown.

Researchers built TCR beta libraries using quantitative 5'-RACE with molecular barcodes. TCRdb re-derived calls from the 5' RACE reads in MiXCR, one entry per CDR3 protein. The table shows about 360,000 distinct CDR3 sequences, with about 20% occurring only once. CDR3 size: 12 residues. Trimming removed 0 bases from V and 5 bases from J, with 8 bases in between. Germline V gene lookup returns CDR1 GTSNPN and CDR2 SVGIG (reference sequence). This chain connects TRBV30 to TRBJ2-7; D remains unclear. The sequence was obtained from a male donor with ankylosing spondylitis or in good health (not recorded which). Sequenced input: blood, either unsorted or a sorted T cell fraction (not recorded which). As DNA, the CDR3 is TGTGCCTGGAGTGTACGGAGCGACGAGCAGTACTTC. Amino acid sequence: CAWSVRSDEQYF.